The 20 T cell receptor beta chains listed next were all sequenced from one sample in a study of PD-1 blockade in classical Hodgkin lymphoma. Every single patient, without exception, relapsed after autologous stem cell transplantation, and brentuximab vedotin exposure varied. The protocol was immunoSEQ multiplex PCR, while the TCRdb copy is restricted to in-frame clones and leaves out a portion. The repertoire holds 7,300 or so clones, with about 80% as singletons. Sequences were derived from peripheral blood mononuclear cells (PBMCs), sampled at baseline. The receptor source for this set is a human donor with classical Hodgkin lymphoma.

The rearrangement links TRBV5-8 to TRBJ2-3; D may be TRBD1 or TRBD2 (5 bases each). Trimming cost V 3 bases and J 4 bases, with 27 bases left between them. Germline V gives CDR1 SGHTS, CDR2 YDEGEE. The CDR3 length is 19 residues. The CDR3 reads CASSSGTTPGQGVADTQYF. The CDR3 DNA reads TGTGCCAGCAGCTCTGGAACGACCCCCGGGCAGGGAGTCGCAGATACGCAGTATTTT.

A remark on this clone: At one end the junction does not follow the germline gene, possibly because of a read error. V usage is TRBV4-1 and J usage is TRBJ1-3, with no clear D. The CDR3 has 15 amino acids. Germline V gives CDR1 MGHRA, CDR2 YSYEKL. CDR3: CASSEEERAGNTIYF. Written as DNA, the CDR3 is TGCGCCAGCAGCGAAGAGGAGAGGGCTGGAAACACCATATATTTT.

The CDR3 sequence is CASSRQSFYGYTF. In DNA form, the CDR3 reads TGTGCCAGCAGCCGGCAGTCTTTCTATGGCTACACCTTC. The chain couples TRBV27 to TRBJ1-2; D is ambiguous. Between the trimmed V and J ends, which lost 6 bases and 4 bases, there was a span of 12 bases. The CDR3 sequence is 13 residues long. Germline V gene lookup returns CDR1 MNHEY and CDR2 SMNVEV (reference sequence).

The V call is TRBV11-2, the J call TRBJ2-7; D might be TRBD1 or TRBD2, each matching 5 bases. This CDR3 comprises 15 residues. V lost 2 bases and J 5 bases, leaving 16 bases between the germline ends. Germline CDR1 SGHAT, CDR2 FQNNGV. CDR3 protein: CASSLTRREFNEQYF. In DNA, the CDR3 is TGTGCCAGCAGCTTAACCCGCAGGGAGTTCAACGAGCAGTACTTC.

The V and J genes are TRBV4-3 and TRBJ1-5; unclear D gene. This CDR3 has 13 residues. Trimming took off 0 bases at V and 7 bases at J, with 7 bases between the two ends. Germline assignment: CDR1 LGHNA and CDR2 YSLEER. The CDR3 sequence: CASSQDRLQPQHF. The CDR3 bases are TGCGCCAGCAGCCAAGATCGCTTGCAGCCCCAGCATTTT.

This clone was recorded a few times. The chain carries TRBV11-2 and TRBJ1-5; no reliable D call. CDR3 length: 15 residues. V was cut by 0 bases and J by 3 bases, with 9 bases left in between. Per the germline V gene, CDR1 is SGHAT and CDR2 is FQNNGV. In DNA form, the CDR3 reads TGTGCCAGCAGCTTAGACGGCGGGATCAATCAGCCCCAGCATTTT. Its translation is CASSLDGGINQPQHF.

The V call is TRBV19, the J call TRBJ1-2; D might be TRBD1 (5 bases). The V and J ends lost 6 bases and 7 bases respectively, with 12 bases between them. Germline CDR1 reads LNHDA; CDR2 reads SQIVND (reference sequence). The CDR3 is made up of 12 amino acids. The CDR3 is CASRPGGSGYTF. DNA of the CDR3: TGTGCCAGTAGGCCGGGGGGGAGTGGCTACACCTTC.

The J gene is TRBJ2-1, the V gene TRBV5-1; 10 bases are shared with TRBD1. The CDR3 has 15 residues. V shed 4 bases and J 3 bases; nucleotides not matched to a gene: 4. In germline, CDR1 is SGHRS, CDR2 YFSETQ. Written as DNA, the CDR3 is TGCGCCAGCAGCCCGGACAGGGGGATCTACAATGAGCAGTTCTTC. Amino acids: CASSPDRGIYNEQFF.

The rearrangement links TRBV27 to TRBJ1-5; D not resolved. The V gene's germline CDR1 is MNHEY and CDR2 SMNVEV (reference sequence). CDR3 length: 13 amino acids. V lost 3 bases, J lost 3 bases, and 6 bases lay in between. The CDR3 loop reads CASSFRSNQPQHF. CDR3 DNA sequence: TGTGCCAGCAGTTTTCGATCCAATCAGCCCCAGCATTTT.

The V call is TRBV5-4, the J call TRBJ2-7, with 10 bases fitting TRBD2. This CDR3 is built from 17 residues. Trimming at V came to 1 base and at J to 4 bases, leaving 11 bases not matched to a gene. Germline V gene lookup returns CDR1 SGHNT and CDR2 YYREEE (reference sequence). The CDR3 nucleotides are TGTGCCAGCAGCTTGAGAGCGGGGGGGGTTCTGGAGTACGAGCAGTACTTC. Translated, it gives CASSLRAGGVLEYEQYF. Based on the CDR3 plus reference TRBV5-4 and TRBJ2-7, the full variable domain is ETGVTQSPTHLIKTRGQQVTLRCSSQSGHNTVSWYQQALGQGPQFIFQYYREEENGRGNFPPRFSGLQFPNYSSELNVNALELDDSALYLCASSLRAGGVLEYEQYFGPGTRLTVT.

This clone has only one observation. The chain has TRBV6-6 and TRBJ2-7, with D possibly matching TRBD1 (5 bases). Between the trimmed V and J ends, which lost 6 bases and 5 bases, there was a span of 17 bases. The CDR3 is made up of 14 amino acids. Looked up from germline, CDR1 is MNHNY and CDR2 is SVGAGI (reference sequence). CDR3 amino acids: CASSQGMGRDEQYF. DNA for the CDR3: TGTGCCAGCAGCCAAGGGATGGGGCGCGACGAGCAGTACTTC.

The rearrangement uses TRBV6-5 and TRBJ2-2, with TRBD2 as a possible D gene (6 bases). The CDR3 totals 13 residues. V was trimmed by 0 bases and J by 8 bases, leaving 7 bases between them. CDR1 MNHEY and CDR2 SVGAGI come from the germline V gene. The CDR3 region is CASSYSGGGELFF. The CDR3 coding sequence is TGTGCCAGCAGTTACTCGGGGGGAGGGGAGCTGTTTTTT.

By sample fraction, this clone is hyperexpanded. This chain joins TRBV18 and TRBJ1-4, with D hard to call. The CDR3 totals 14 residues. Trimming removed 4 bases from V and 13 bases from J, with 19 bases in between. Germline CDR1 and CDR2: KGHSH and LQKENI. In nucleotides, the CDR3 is TGTGCCAGCTCACTCTTACTGCGTCTGCCTACACTGTTTTTT. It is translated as CASSLLLRLPTLFF.

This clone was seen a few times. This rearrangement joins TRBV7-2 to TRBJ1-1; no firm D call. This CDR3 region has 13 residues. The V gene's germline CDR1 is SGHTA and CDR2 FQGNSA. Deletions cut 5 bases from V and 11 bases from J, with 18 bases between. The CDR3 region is CASSTGPHLGAFF. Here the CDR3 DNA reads TGTGCCAGCAGCACCGGACCCCACCTCGGGGCTTTCTTT.

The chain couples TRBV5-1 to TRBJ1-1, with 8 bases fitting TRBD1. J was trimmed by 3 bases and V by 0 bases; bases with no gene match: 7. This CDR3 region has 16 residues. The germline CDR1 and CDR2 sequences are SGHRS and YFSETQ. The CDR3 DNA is TGCGCCAGCAGCTTGGGGACAGGGCTGATGCACACTGAAGCTTTCTTT. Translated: CASSLGTGLMHTEAFF.

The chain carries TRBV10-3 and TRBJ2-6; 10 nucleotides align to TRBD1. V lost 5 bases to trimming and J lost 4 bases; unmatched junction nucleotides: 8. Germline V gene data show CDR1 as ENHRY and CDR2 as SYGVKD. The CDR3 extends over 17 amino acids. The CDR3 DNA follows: TGTGCCATCAGTACCGGGACAGGGGAGGCGGGGGCCAACGTCCTGACTTTC. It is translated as CAISTGTGEAGANVLTF.

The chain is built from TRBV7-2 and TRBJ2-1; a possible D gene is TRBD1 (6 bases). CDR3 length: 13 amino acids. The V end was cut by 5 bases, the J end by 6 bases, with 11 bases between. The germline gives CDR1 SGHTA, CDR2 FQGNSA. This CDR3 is CASSPQGINEQFF. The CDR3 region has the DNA TGTGCCAGCAGCCCCCAGGGGATCAATGAGCAGTTCTTC.

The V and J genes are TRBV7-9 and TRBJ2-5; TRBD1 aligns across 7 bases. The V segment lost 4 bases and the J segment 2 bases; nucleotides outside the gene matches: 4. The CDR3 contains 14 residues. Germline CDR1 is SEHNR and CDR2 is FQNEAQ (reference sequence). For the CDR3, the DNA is TGTGCCAGCAGCTCGCCGGGACAGCAAGAGACCCAGTACTTC. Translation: CASSSPGQQETQYF.

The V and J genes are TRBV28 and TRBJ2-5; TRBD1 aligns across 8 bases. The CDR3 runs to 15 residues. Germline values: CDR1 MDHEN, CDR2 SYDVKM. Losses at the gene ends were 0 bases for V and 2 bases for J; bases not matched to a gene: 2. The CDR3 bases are TGTGCCAGCAGTTTATGGCGACAGGGGCAAGAGACCCAGTACTTC. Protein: CASSLWRQGQETQYF.

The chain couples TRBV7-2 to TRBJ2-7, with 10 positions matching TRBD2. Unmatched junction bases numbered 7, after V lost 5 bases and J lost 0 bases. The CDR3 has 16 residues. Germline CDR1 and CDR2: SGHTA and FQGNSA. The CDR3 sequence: CASSATSGSSSYEQYF. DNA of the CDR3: TGTGCCAGCAGCGCGACTAGCGGGTCTAGCTCCTACGAGCAGTACTTC.